This note documents a single T cell receptor beta chain sequence. Its antigen is currently not known. Base qualities are not recorded, but no much larger clone differs from it by a single base. This sample stems from a study of cytomegalovirus exposure and HLA in healthy donors (dated by TCRdb to the late 2010s). Background for the entire study: An earlier analysis of approximately 640 of the donors reported approximately 270 Gb of sequence data and approximately 110 million unique TCR beta sequences from some 180 million T cells. An early release that covered about 600 HLA-typed donors contained around 300 gigabases of sequencing data and 80 million or so unique TCR sequences. Of the 398 genotyped donors, 81% were placed in the genetic ancestry cluster associated with self-reported Caucasian donors. The study aimed to test whether signatures of past pathogen exposure could be identified by cataloging public T cell receptors. The study used immunosequencing to profile the T cell repertoires of around 600 subjects and linked those repertoires to cytomegalovirus serostatus. In addition to the first cohort of several hundred subjects, a separate validation cohort of 100 to 150 different subjects was used. High-throughput TCR immunosequencing, statistical association of individual TCRs with disease status, and machine learning were combined to predict cytomegalovirus infection status. In a later analysis, previously published TCR beta repertoires from hundreds of donors were re-analyzed and high-resolution HLA genotyping was added so that TCR occurrence patterns could be studied. Rather than using new phenotypic data, the later analysis identified candidate immune exposures from TCR beta sequences and from how often those sequences occurred across donors. In an earlier analysis of 587 of the donors, high-throughput TCR beta sequencing was used to judge whether each TCR beta V gene segment behaved as functional or pseudogenic. Donor age, sex, ethnicity and CMV serostatus were collected together with the repertoire data. Genome-wide SNP genotypes for about 55% of the roughly 670 donors were used in a later genetic analysis, which treated that subset as a discovery cohort. Every repertoire in the discovery cohort had been generated on one and the same sequencing platform. Both class I and class II loci were covered by HLA typing, at four-digit resolution. Typing coverage differed by locus: A, B, C, DRB1 and DQB1 were typed in roughly 620-630 donors, DQA1 in 500 to 550, DPA1 in approximately 600, and DPB1 in roughly 450. Five DR-DQ haplotypes were treated as single units for association and clustering because of strong linkage in the cohort. Among some 410 genotyped donors of the cohort, an average of about 240,000 unique TCR beta nucleotide sequences were sequenced per donor, roughly 20% of them non-productive. Study-wide findings and limitations: The 87-base-pair reads could not distinguish some IMGT-functional V segments, including TRBV6-2 and TRBV6-3, so those segments were excluded. Correlated functional status among segregating V segments might reflect linkage disequilibrium, but an unknown experimental factor could not be ruled out. When HLA alleles, especially DR and DQ, strongly co-occurred, TCR associations were difficult to assign to individual alleles. A cluster of highly shared sequence variants was judged likely to represent a technical artifact of the sequencing pipeline. Compared with the roughly 700-donor mean, donors in an Asian-associated ancestry cluster had fewer N-insertions in productive TCRs, according to a later genetic analysis. According to the authors, the approach could potentially be generalized to other disease states and immunological phenotypes. The classifier was reported to diagnose cytomegalovirus status with high specificity and sensitivity in both the original and validation cohorts. Broadly in line with IMGT annotations, most TCR beta V segments showed up in productive rearrangements about 87% or about 30% of the time in an earlier analysis of around 550 of the donors. Because HLA typing was unavailable for some donors at each locus, only the typed subset was used in association tests. Several of the top co-occurrence clusters appeared to be linked to parvovirus B19, influenza, CMV and Epstein-Barr virus, according to a later analysis. Most CMV-associated TCR beta chains appeared to be HLA-restricted in a later analysis, and the HLA associations seemed to be driven largely by CMV exposure. V-gene and J-gene trimming of TCR beta chains was associated with a missense DCLRE1C variant in a later genetic analysis, and the association was replicated in an independent cohort. A later analysis associated 16,951 TCR beta sequences with specific HLA alleles at a false discovery rate of 0.05. A later analysis found that HLA-associated TCR beta chains were more clonally expanded and had lower generation probabilities than equally common non-associated chains. About 17 rarely observed V segments, including chromosome 9 orphons, were excluded from the earlier analysis of about 600 of the donors because counts were too low. In vitro tests confirmed that a few of the cytomegalovirus-associated TCR beta chains recognize cytomegalovirus antigens. In a later analysis, the rate of TCR association differed among HLA loci, with DRB1 alleles having the most associated TCRs and HLA-C alleles having the fewest. While some public TCRs were present in many individuals, most TCR sequences turned up only very rarely across donors. A further reported finding was that TCR beta sequences accurately predicted the HLA-A and HLA-B alleles for most subjects in the first cohort. Sequencing depth was assumed to be roughly uniform across donors in the presence/absence analyses, though that assumption may not hold. This cohort had only TCR beta chains sequenced, and the lack of alpha or paired-chain data limited which features could be detected. In the study, 150 to 200 TCR beta chains were listed as associated with cytomegalovirus. The only immune exposure information available for the cohort was CMV serostatus.

V is pared back by 0 bases and J by 6 bases, with 14 bases lying between the germline termini. CDR3 length: 15 amino acids, cysteine to phenylalanine. The entry retains the CDR3 DNA only, 45 bases that are in frame from base 1. Taken from the germline V gene (reference sequence), the CDR1 and CDR2 loops are SEHNR and FQNEAQ. The library relied on the immunoSEQ multiplex PCR assay. A mixture of 60 forward primers for TCR Vbeta segments and 13 reverse primers for TCR Jbeta segments was used in the multiplex PCR. A multiplex PCR assay on genomic DNA amplified the CDR3 region of rearranged TCR beta genes. On the Illumina HiSeq System, the amplified TCR beta libraries were sequenced as 87-base-pair reads. The published analysis was carried out like this. A later analysis tallied roughly 76 million unique TCR beta chains across the 666 repertoires, and around 9.9 million of those chains were shared by two or more donors. Raw reads were error-corrected and collapsed into unique sequences with a nearest-neighbor algorithm that merged closely related sequences to remove PCR and sequencing errors. Alignment of CDR3 sequences to IMGT reference sequences was used to assign V, D and J gene segments. For a sequence to be retained, a match of at least six nucleotides was required to both a V gene segment and a J gene segment. Rearrangements were called productive when the CDR3 lacked stop codons and stayed in frame with V and J; all others were non-productive. Following IMGT convention, CDR3 was defined as the stretch from the second conserved V-encoded cysteine to the conserved J-encoded phenylalanine. The earlier analysis of approximately 590 of the donors excluded any sequence lacking an unambiguous match to a single V gene segment. An earlier analysis of several hundred of the donors classified V segments as functional when productive rearrangements were above 56.7% and as segregating when the standard deviation between donors was above 5%. A statistical classification framework was built for diagnosing cytomegalovirus status from the catalog of TCR beta chain sequences. A later analysis assigned V and J genes by comparing TCR nucleotide sequences with IMGT/GENE-DB human TR gene sequences. Using the TCRdist pipeline, a later analysis assigned CDR3 sequences along with most-parsimonious VDJ recombination scenarios. In a later analysis, every TCR beta chain was defined by the combination of its CDR3 amino acid sequence and its V-gene family, and reads without a unique V-gene family were dropped. As a way to deal with suspected cross-contamination and a sequencing artifact, a later analysis dropped roughly 600 nucleotide sequences that were highly shared and had low generation probability. For each public chain, a later analysis derived a clonal expansion index from normalized ranks of inferred template counts within each repertoire. A later analysis computed generation probabilities with a VDJ recombination model fitted to out-of-frame rearrangements, and checked the results against IGoR. In a later analysis, TCR-TCR, TCR-HLA and TCR-CMV co-occurrence was scored with hypergeometric tests, and a repertoire-size bias correction was applied to TCR pairs. False discovery rates were estimated in a later analysis by permuting HLA or CMV assignments 20 times. A later analysis grouped co-occurring TCRs with DBSCAN, adding TCRdist sequence similarity when clustering within HLA-allele-positive subsets. Co-occurrence clustering excluded repertoires with fewer than 30,000 or more than 120,000 public chains, plus five with anomalous nucleotide sharing. Not all clones reach the TCRdb copy of this immuneACCESS table, which keeps in-frame sequences only. Checked studies attribute under half of the gap to unresolved V genes and leave the rest unexplained. The D gene and trimming were derived from the DNA, and the V and J assignments and clone size from that table. This sample has about 90,000 clones in its table, and less than 85% of those were observed once. Around 1.9% of the sample is in the top ten clones.

The cohort consisted of 650 to 850 healthy bone marrow donors. Cohort members were all nominally healthy when sampled, although unrecorded immune exposures were likely present. The donor was CMV seronegative and was included in the group of a few hundred seronegative cohort members. Each donor provided a peripheral blood sample, and peripheral blood mononuclear cells were used for TCR beta sequencing. The Qiagen DNeasy Blood Extraction Kit was used to extract genomic DNA from the blood cell samples. The rearrangement combines TRBV7-9 with TRBJ1-2; D gene: possibly TRBD1, on 5 matching bases. This TCR came from a man aged 18 to 30 in good health and CMV-seronegative. The sample consisted of PBMCs. Read as DNA, the sequence is TGTGCCAGCAGCTTAGCGGTTACAGGCTTAAATGGCTACACCTTC. Translated, this gives CASSLAVTGLNGYTF.